Given below is one T cell receptor (beta chain) in context. The record originates from a study of blood T cell repertoires in COVID-19. About the study: Some COVID-19 samples were acute and others convalescent; all came from the United States, Italy and Spain. The cDNA or gDNA used as material had been derived from T cells, B-cell-depleted T cells, or PBMCs.

In the study's own analysis: From reference gene primer amplification, estimates of nucleated cell counts were derived. Clones were sequenced by immunoSEQ multiplex PCR, and TCRdb holds only the in-frame ones, with some missing. That table supplies the V and J calls and clone size; D and trimming were determined from the DNA. The sample carries hundreds of thousands of clones, about 87% recorded once. Germline V lookup: CDR1 SNHLY, CDR2 FYNNEI. This CDR3 region has 15 residues. Unmatched junction bases numbered 8, after V lost 6 bases and J lost 5 bases. The sequenced sample was peripheral blood. The chain joins TRBV2 to TRBJ2-1, with 9 bases identical to TRBD1. This clonotype originated in a man aged 55 to 70 who had recovered from COVID-19. DNA for the CDR3: TGTGCCAGCAGAAGAGGGACAGGGTTAGACAATGAGCAGTTCTTC. Residues: CASRRGTGLDNEQFF.